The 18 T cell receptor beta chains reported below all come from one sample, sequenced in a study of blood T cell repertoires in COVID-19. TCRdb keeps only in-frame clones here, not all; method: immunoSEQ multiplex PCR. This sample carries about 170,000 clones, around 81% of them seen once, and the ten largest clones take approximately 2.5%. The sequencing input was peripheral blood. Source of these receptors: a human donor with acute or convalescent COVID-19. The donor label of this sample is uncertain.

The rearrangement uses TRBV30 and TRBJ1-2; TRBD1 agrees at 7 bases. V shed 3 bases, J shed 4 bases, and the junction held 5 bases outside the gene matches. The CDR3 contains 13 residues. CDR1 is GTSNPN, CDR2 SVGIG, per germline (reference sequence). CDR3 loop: CAWRPDRVYGYTF. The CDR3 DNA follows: TGTGCCTGGAGACCAGACAGGGTCTATGGCTACACCTTC.

The CDR3 region has the DNA TGTGCCAGCAGTGATAGGACATTATGGAATGAGCAGTTCTTC. Translated, it gives CASSDRTLWNEQFF. This chain joins TRBV6-1 and TRBJ2-1; D might be TRBD1 (5 bases). V was trimmed by 3 bases and J by 7 bases, leaving 13 bases between them. The CDR3 extends over 14 amino acids. Germline CDR1 and CDR2: MNHNS and SASEGT.

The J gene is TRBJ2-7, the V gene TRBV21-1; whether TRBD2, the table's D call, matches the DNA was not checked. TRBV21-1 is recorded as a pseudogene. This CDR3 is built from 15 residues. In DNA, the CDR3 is TGTGCCAGCAGCAAATTAACGGGAAATTTCTACGAGCAGTACTTC. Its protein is CASSKLTGNFYEQYF.

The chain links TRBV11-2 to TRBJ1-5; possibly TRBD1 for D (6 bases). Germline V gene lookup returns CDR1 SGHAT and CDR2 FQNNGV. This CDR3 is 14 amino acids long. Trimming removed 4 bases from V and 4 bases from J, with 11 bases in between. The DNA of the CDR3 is TGTGCCAGCAGCTCCTCTAGGGGGAATCAGCCCCAGCATTTT. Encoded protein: CASSSSRGNQPQHF.

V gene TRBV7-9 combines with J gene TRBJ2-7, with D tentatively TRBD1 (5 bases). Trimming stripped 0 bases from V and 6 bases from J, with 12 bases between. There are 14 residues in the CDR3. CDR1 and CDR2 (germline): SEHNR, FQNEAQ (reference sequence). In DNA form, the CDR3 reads TGTGCCAGCAGCTTAGCACCTACAGGTCTCGAGCAGTACTTC. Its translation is CASSLAPTGLEQYF.

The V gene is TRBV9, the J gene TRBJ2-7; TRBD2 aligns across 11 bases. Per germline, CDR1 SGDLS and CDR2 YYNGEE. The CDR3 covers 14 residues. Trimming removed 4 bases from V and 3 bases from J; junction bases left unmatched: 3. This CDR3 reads CASSQTSGNYEQYF. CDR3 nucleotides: TGTGCCAGCAGCCAGACTAGCGGGAACTACGAGCAGTACTTC. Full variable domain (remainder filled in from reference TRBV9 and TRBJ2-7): DSGVTQTPKHLITATGQRVTLRCSPRSGDLSVYWYQQSLDQGLQFLIQYYNGEERAKGNILERFSAQQFPDLHSELNLSSLELGDSALYFCASSQTSGNYEQYFGPGTRLTVT.

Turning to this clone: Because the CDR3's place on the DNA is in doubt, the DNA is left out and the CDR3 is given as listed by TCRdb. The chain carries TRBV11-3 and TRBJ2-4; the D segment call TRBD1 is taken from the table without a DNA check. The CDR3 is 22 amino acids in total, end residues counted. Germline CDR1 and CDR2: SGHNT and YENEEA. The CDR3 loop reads CASSLDRDIETFSTSGRNIQYF.

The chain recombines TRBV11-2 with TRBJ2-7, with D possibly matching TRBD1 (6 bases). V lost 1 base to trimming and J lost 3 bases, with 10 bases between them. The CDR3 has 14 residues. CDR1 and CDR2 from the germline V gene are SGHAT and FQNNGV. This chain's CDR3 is CASSLVADSYEQYF. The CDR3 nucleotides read TGTGCCAGCAGCTTAGTGGCGGACAGCTACGAGCAGTACTTC.

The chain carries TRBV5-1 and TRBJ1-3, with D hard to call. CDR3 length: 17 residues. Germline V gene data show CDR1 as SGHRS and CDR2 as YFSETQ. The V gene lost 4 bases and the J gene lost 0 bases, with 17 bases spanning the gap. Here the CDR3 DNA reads TGCGCCAGCAGCACCCTCACACCCGGGTCCTCTGGAAACACCATATATTTT. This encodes CASSTLTPGSSGNTIYF.

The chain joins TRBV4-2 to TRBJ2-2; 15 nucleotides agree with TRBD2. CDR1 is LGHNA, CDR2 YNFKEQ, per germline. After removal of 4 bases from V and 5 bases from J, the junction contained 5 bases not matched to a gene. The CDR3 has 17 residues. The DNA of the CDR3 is TGTGCCAGCAGCCCGTGGACTAGCGGGGGGGGAACCGGGGAGCTGTTTTTT. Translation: CASSPWTSGGGTGELFF.

The CDR3 loop reads CASSFTGNTEAFF. CDR3 DNA sequence: TGTGCCAGCAGCTTTACTGGGAACACTGAAGCTTTCTTT. J is TRBJ1-1 and V is TRBV7-9; D unresolved. Germline values: CDR1 SEHNR, CDR2 FQNEAQ (reference sequence). The CDR3 consists of 13 residues. Trimming removed 3 bases from V and 1 base from J, with 6 bases in between. Full variable domain (missing parts from reference TRBV7-9 and TRBJ1-1): DTGVSQNPRHKITKRGQNVTFRCDPISEHNRLYWYRQTLGQGPEFLTYFQNEAQLEKSRLLSDRFSAERPKGSFSTLEIQRTEQGDSAMYLCASSFTGNTEAFFGQGTRLTVV.

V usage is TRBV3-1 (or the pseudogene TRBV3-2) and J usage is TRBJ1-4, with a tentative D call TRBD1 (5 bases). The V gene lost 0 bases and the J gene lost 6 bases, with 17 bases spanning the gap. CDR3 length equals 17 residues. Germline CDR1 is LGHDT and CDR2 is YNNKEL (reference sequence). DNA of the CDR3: TGTGCCAGCAGCCAAGACAAGGGGAGGAGGAGGGATGAAAAACTGTTTTTT. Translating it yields CASSQDKGRRRDEKLFF.

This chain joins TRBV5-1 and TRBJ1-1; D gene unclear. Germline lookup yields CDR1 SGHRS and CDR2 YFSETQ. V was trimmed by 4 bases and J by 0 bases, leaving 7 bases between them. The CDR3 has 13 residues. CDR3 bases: TGCGCCAGCAGCGCAGACTTGAACACTGAAGCTTTCTTT. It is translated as CASSADLNTEAFF.

The CDR3 reads CASSYGGFVETQYF. The CDR3 DNA reads TGTGCCAGCAGTTACGGGGGGTTCGTGGAGACCCAGTACTTC. This sequence joins TRBV6-2 or TRBV6-3 and TRBJ2-5; a possible D gene is TRBD2 (6 bases). The CDR3 runs to 14 residues. CDR1 and CDR2 from the germline V gene are MNHEY and SVGEGT. V was cut by 2 bases and J by 5 bases, with 12 bases left in between.

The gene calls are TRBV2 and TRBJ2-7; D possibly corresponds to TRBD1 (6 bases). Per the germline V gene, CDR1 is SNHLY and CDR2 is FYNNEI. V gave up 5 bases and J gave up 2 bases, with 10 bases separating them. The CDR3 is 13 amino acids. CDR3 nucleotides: TGTGCCAGCAGTCGGACAGCTGCCTACGAGCAGTACTTC. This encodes CASSRTAAYEQYF.

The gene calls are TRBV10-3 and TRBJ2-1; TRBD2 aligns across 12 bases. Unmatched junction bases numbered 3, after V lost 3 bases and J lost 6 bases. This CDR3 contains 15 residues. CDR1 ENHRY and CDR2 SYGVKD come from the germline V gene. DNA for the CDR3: TGTGCCATCAGTGATCTAGCGGGGGGGTTCAATGAGCAGTTCTTC. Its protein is CAISDLAGGFNEQFF.

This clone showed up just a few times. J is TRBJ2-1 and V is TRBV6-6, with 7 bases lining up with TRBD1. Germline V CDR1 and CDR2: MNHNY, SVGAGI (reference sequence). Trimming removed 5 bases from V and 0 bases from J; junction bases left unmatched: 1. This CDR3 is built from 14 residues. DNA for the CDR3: TGTGCCAGCAGTAGGACAGGCTCCTACAATGAGCAGTTCTTC. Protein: CASSRTGSYNEQFF.

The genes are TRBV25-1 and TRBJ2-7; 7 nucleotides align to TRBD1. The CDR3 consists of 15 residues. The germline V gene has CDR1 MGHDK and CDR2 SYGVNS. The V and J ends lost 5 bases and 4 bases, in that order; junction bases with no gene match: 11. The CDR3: CASSPLPAGGYEQYF. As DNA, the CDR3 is TGTGCCAGCAGTCCTCTTCCGGCAGGGGGATACGAGCAGTACTTC.